The entry below gives a single T cell receptor (beta chain) sequence along with its context. Deletions cut 4 bases from V and 1 base from J, with 12 bases between. There are 14 residues in the CDR3. The germline gives CDR1 SGHRS, CDR2 YFSETQ. This specimen comes from a study of T-cell reconstitution after alpha-beta-depleted transplantation in children. Molecular barcoding with unique molecular identifiers was used for the TCRbeta library. MiXCR, run by TCRdb on the PCR reads, gives a single entry per CDR3 protein. The sample yields 300,000 to 400,000 distinct CDR3 sequences, more than 20% seen once. This chain uses TRBV5-1 with TRBJ2-7; D might be TRBD2 (5 bases). This TCR came from a male patient under 18 who had a stem cell transplant for acute lymphoblastic leukemia, so the T cells may come from the graft donor. This sample comprised PBMCs, mostly from graft donor cells, obtained 180 days after TCRalphabeta/CD19-depleted stem cell transplant. CDR3: CASSRRGTSYEQYF. In DNA, the CDR3 is TGCGCCAGCAGCCGACGGGGAACTTCCTACGAGCAGTACTTC. Combining the CDR3 with reference TRBV5-1 and TRBJ2-7 gives the whole variable domain KAGVTQTPRYLIKTRGQQVTLSCSPISGHRSVSWYQQTPGQGLQFLFEYFSETQRNKGNFPGRFSGRQFSNSRSEMNVSTLELGDSALYLCASSRRGTSYEQYFGPGTRLTVT.